This TCR beta chain was observed in a study of tumor-infiltrating lymphocytes in primary liver carcinoma. There are many counts of this clonotype. Its matching antigen is unknown. Blood RNA originated from unsorted whole blood, with germline DNA additionally extracted. Study-wide findings and caveats: Top-250-clone fractions were significantly higher in tumors than in blood (p = 0.039).

The CDR3 runs to 16 residues. The authors made TCR beta cDNA from 400 to 600 ng total RNA with a constant-region primer. It was through three nested multiplex PCR rounds of slightly modified ARM-PCR that TCR beta libraries arose. A C-beta reverse primer was combined with TRBV1-TRBV30 forward primers in the first two PCR rounds, and each round had approximately 10 cycles. TCRdb redid the calling of the multiplex PCR reads with MiXCR, one entry per CDR3 protein. Of about 210,000 distinct CDR3 sequences listed, 65% were seen once; the top ten hold under 7.5%. J is TRBJ2-2 and V is TRBV12-1; TRBD2 reflects the table's D call only, with no check against the DNA. TRBV12-1 is a pseudogene locus. This TCR was recovered from a woman between 55 and 75 years old with primary liver carcinoma and hepatitis B virus infection. Sequenced material: peripheral blood. In DNA form, the CDR3 reads TGTGCCAGCATCGCGGGGGGGCACACGAACACCGGGGAGCTGTTTTTT. This codes for CASIAGGHTNTGELFF.